Listed below are T cell receptor beta chains from one sample, sequenced in a study of OX40 agonist ivuxolimab in advanced cancers. Repertoires were generated with immunoSEQ multiplex PCR, while TCRdb's copy carries only in-frame clones and drops some. This table has 25,000 to 30,000 clones, around 79% appearing once. The material was CD4+ or CD8+ T cells sorted from blood, obtained in a trial of the OX40 agonist ivuxolimab. The receptors shown here come from an adult with an advanced solid tumor such as melanoma, head and neck, liver or kidney cancer. The CDR3 runs from the conserved cysteine through the conserved F or W. D genes are given only for firm matches. Where a row states a size, it is once, few, many or the class of an expanded clone; other rows omit it.

TRBJ2-1 | large | TRBV27 | TRBD2 | TGTGCCAGCAGTAACCCAACTAGCGGGAGCCCCTACAATGAGCAGTTCTTC | CASSNPTSGSPYNEQFF
TRBJ1-2 | NA | TRBV7-9 | NA | TGTGCCAGCAGCTTAGCTTTGGGGGGCGAATATGGCTACACCTTC | CASSLALGGEYGYTF
TRBJ2-7 | many | TRBV28 | NA | TGTGCCAGCAACCCATTAAGTGAAGGTTACGAGCAGTACTTC | CASNPLSEGYEQYF
TRBJ1-2 | NA | TRBV2 | NA | TGTGCCAGCTCATTGAGTGGGGCCGAAATCTATGGCTACACCTTC | CASSLSGAEIYGYTF
TRBJ2-1 | once | TRBV6-5 | NA | TGTGCCAGCAGTATGGACGACAATGAGCAGTTCTTC | CASSMDDNEQFF
TRBJ2-5 | NA | TRBV15 | NA | TGTGCCACGAACAGGGGCGGGAGCGAGACCCAGTACTTC | CATNRGGSETQYF
TRBJ2-1 | medium-sized | TRBV13 | NA | TGTGCCAGCAGCCCCGAGACAGGCTCCTACAATGAGCAGTTCTTC | CASSPETGSYNEQFF
TRBJ1-5 | NA | TRBV5-6 | NA | TGTGCCAGCAGCTTCTCTAATTGGGGTTCGCGTCAGCCCCAGCATTTT | CASSFSNWGSRQPQHF
TRBJ1-3 | NA | TRBV10-3 | NA | TGTGCCATCAGTGGCTACAACAAGGGCTTTGTGGAGCTGGGAAACACCATATATTTT | CAISGYNKGFVELGNTIYF
TRBJ1-2 | NA | TRBV6-5 | NA | TGTGCCAGCAGTTGGCAAGGTGTTGGCTACACCTTC | CASSWQGVGYTF
TRBJ1-5 | NA | TRBV7-9 | TRBD1 | TGTGCCAGCAGCTCGGGACAGCGCAATCAGCCCCAGCATTTT | CASSSGQRNQPQHF
TRBJ1-1 | NA | TRBV28 | NA | TGTGCCAGCAGTTTGTACAACAGGAAAAAGCCTGAAGCTTTCTTT | CASSLYNRKKPEAFF
TRBJ2-7 | NA | TRBV6-5 | NA | TGTGCCAGCAGTTACTCGATTACGTACGCAGAGCAGTACTTC | CASSYSITYAEQYF
TRBJ2-3 | once | TRBV6-1 | NA | TGTGCCAGCATTTGGGGAGGCACAGATACGCAGTATTTT | CASIWGGTDTQYF
TRBJ1-5 | NA | TRBV5-5 | TRBD1 | TGTGCCAGCAGCTCCGACAGGGGGGATTATCAGCCCCAGCATTTT | CASSSDRGDYQPQHF
TRBJ2-2 | NA | TRBV10-3 | TRBD2 | TGTGCCATCAGTGATGCGGCTAGCGGGACCGACGCCGGGGAGCTGTTTTTT | CAISDAASGTDAGELFF
TRBJ2-7 | few | TRBV30 | TRBD1 | TGTGCCTGGAGTACCGGGACAGGGGACTACGAGCAGTACTTC | CAWSTGTGDYEQYF
TRBJ1-6 | few | TRBV7-6 | TRBD1 | TGTGCCAGCAGCTTAGCGGGAGGACAGGGGGCTTTTAATTCACCCCTCCACTTT | CASSLAGGQGAFNSPLHF